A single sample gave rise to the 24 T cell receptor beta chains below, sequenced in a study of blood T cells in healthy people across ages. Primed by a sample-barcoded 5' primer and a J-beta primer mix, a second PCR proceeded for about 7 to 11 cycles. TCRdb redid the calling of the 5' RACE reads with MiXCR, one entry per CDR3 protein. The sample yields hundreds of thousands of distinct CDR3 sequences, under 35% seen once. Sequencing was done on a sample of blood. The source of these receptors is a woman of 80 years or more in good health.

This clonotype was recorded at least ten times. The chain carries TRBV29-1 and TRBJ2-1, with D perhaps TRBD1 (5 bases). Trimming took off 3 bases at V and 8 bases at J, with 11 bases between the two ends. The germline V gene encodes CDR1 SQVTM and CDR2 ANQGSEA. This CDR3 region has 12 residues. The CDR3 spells CSVDGRVDEQFF. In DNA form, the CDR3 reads TGCAGCGTTGACGGCAGGGTCGATGAGCAGTTCTTC.

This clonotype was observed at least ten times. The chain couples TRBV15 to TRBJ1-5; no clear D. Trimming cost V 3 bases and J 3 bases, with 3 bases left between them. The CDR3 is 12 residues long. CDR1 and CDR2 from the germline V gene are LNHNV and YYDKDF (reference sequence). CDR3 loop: CATSRDNQPQHF. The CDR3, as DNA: TGTGCCACCAGCAGGGACAATCAGCCCCAGCATTTT.

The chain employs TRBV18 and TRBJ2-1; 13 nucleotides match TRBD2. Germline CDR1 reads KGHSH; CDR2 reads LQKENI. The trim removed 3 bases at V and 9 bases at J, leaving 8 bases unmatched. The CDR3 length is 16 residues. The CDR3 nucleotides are TGTGCCAGCTCACCCCGGACTAGCGGGGGTGGAAGTGAGCAGTTCTTC. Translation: CASSPRTSGGGSEQFF.

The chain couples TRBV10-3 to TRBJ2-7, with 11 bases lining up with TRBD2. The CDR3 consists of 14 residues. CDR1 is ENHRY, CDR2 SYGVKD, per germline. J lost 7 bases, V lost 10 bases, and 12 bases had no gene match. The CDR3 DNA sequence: TGTGCCACAAGACTAGCGGGGAGAAACAATGAGCAGTACTTC. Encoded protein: CATRLAGRNNEQYF.

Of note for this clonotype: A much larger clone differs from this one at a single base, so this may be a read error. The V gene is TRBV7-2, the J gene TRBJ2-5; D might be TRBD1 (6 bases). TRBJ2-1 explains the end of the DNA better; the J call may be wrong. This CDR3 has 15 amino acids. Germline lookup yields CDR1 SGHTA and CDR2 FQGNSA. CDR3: CASSLVQGAGETQFF. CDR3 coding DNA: TGTGCCAGCAGCTTAGTACAGGGAGCCGGAGAGACCCAGTTCTTC.

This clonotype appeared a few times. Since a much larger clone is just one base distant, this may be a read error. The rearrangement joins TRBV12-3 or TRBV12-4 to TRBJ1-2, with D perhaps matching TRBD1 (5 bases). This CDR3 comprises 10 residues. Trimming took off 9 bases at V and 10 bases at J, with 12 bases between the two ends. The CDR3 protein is CARPGCDYTF. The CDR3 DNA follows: TGTGCCAGACCAGGGTGTGACTACACCTTC.

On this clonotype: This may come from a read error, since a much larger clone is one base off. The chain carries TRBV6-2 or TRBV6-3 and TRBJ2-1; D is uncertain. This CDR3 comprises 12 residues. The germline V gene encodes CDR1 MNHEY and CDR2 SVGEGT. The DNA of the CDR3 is TGTGCCGGCAGCCCCTCAAACAATGAGCAGTTCTTC. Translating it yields CAGSPSNNEQFF.

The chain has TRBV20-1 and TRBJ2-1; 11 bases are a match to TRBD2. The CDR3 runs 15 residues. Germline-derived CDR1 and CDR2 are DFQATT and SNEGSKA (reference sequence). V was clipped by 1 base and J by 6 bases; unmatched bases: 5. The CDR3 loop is CSARVGTSGSNEQFF. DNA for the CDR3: TGCAGTGCTAGAGTGGGGACTAGCGGATCCAATGAGCAGTTCTTC.

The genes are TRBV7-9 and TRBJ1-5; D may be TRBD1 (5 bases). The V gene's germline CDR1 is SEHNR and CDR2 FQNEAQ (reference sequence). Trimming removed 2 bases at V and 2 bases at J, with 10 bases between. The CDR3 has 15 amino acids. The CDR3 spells CASSLPGPGNQPQHF. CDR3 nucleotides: TGTGCCAGCAGCTTACCAGGGCCGGGCAATCAGCCCCAGCATTTT.

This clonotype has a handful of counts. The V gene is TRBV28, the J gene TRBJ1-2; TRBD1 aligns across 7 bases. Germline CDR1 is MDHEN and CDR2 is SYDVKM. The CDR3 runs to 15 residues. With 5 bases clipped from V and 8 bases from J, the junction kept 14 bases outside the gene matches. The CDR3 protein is CASSPWVDRVGGYTF. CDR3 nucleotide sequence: TGTGCCAGCAGTCCATGGGTCGACAGGGTGGGCGGCTACACCTTC.

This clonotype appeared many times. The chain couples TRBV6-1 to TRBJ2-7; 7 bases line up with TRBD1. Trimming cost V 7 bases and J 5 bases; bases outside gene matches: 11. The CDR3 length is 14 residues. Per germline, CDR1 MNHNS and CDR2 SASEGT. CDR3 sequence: CASTGQGVMNEQYF. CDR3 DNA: TGTGCCAGCACAGGGCAGGGGGTGATGAACGAGCAGTACTTC.

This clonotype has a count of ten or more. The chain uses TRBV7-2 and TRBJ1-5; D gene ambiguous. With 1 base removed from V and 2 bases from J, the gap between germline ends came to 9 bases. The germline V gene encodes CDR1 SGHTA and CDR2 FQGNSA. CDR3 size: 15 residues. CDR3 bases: TGTGCCAGCAGCTTAGACTGGTCTCGCAATCAGCCCCAGCATTTT. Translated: CASSLDWSRNQPQHF.

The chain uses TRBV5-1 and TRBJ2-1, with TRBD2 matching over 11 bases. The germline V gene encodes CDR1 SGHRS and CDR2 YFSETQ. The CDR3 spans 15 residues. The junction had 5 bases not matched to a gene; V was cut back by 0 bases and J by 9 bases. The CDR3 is CASSLGPGTSGEQFF. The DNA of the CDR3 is TGCGCCAGCAGCTTGGGCCCCGGGACTAGCGGTGAGCAGTTCTTC.

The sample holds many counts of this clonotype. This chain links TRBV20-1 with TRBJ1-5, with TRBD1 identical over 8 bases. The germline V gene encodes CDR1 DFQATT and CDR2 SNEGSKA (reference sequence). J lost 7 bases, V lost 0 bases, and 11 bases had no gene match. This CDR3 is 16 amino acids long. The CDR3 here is CSARDPRQGRRQPQHF. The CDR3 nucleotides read TGCAGTGCTAGAGACCCCCGACAGGGGAGGCGGCAGCCCCAGCATTTT.

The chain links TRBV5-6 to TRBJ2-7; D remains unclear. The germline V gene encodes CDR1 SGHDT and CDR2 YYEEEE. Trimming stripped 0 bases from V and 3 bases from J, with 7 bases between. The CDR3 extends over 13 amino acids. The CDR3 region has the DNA TGTGCCAGCAGCTTGGACATGAACTACGAGCAGTACTTC. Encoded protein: CASSLDMNYEQYF.

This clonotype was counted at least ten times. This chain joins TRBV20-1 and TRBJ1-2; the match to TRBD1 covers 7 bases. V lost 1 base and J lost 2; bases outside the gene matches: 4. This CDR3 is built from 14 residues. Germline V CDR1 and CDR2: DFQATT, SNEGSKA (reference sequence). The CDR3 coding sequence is TGCAGTGCTAGAGCCCCACAGGGGAACTATGGCTACACCTTC. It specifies CSARAPQGNYGYTF.

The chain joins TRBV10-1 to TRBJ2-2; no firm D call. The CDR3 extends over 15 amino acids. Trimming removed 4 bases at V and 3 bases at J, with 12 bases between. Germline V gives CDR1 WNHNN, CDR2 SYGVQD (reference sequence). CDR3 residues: CASSGKGRDTGELFF. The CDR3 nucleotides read TGCGCCAGCAGTGGTAAGGGTCGTGACACCGGGGAGCTGTTTTTT.

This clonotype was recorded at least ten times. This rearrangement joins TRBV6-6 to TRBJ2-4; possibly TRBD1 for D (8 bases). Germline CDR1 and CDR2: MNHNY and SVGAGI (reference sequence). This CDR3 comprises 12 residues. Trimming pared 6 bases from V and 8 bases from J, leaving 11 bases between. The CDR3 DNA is TGTGCCAGCAGACAGGGGGGGGACATTCAGTACTTC. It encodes CASRQGGDIQYF.

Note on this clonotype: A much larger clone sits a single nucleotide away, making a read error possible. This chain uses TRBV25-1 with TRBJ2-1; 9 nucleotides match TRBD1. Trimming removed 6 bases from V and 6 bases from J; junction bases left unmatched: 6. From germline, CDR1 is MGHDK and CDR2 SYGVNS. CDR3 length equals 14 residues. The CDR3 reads CASRQTGGSNEQFF. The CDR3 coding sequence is TGTGCCAGCAGGCAGACAGGGGGAAGCAATGAGCAGTTCTTC.

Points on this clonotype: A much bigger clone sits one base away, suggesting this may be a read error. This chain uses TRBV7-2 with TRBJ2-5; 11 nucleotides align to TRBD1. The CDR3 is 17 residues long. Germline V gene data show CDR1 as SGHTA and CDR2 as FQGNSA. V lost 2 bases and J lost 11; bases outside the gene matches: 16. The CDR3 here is CASSLTKLGQGVGEQYF. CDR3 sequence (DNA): TGTGCCAGCAGCTTAACTAAATTGGGACAGGGGGTGGGTGAGCAGTACTTC. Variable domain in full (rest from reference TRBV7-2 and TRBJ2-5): GAGVSQSPSNKVTEKGKDVELRCDPISGHTALYWYRQSLGQGLEFLIYFQGNSAPDKSGLPSDRFSAERTGGSVSTLTIQRTQQEDSAVYLCASSLTKLGQGVGEQYFGPGTRLLVL.

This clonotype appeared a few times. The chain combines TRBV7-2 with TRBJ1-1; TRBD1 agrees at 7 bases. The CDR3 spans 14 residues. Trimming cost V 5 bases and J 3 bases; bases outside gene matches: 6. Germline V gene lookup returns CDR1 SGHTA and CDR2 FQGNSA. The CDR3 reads CASSLGTDYTEAFF. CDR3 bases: TGTGCCAGCAGCCTAGGGACAGATTACACTGAAGCTTTCTTT.

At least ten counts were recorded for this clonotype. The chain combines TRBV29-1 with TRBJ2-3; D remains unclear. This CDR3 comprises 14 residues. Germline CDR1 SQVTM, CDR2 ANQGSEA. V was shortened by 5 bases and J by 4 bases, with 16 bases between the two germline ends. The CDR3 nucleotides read TGCAGCGTTTTCCGAAACAGACCGGCAGATACGCAGTATTTT. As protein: CSVFRNRPADTQYF.

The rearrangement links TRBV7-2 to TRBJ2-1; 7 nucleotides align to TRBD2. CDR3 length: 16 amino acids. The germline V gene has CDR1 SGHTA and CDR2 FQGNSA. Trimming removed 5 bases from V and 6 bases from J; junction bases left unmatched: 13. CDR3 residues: CASSRKDGGGANEQFF. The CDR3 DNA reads TGTGCCAGCAGCCGAAAAGATGGGGGGGGTGCCAATGAGCAGTTCTTC.

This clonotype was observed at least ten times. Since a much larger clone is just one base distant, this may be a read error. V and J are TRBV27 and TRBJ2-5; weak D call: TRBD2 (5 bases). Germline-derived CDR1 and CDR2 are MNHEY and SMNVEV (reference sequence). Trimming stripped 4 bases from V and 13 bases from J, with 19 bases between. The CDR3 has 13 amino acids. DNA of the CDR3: TGTGCCAGCAGTTCTAACTTACGGACCGAGGGGTACTTC. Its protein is CASSSNLRTEGYF.